This is a list of T cell receptor beta chains from one sample in a study of early stage breast cancer tumors. Method: immunoSEQ multiplex PCR; TCRdb's copy keeps in-frame clones and lacks some. The table has about 69,000 clones, approximately 80% seen once; the top ten hold 4.7%. Sequencing was carried out using blood. These receptors were obtained from a person aged 35-55 years with breast cancer. The CDR3 runs from the conserved cysteine through the conserved F or W. The D gene is left open where the match is weak. Rows give clone size only sometimes, using once, few, many, or a class for an expanded clone.

d_gene	v_gene	j_gene	abundance	CDR3nt	CDR3aa
TRBD1	TRBV6-6	TRBJ2-7	few	TGTGCCAGCTCAGGACAGGGGGCAGGCGAGCAGTACTTC	CASSGQGAGEQYF
TRBD2	TRBV19	TRBJ2-7	NA	TGTGCCAGTAGTATAACTTCTAGCGGGAGCATCTACGAGCAGTACTTC	CASSITSSGSIYEQYF
TRBD1	TRBV4-1	TRBJ2-5	NA	TGCGCCAGCAGCCAAGTGGTCAGGGGGTACCAAGAGACCCAGTACTTC	CASSQVVRGYQETQYF
TRBD2	TRBV29-1	TRBJ2-1	NA	TGCAGCGTTGATCTAATAGCGGGGGGCAATGAGCAGTTCTTC	CSVDLIAGGNEQFF
TRBD1	TRBV5-1	TRBJ1-4	NA	TGCGCCAGCAGCTTCGAAGGGACAGCTAATGAAAAACTGTTTTTT	CASSFEGTANEKLFF
NA	TRBV9	TRBJ2-1	NA	TGTGCCAGCAGCGTAGGGACCGCGGCTGAGCAGTTCTTC	CASSVGTAAEQFF
NA	TRBV6-1	TRBJ1-1	NA	TGTGCCAGCAGTGAATATGAGTCCATGAACACTGAAGCTTTCTTT	CASSEYESMNTEAFF
TRBD1	TRBV9	TRBJ1-2	NA	TGTGCCAGCAGTCCGGGACAGGGGTATGGCTACACCTTC	CASSPGQGYGYTF
NA	TRBV7-9	TRBJ2-1	NA	TGTGCCAGCAGCTTATCCAGTAACAATGAGCAGTTCTTC	CASSLSSNNEQFF
NA	TRBV28	TRBJ1-5	NA	TGTGCCAGCAGTTTATCTGTTTCGGGGGAAGGGCAGCCCCAGCATTTT	CASSLSVSGEGQPQHF